This section outlines one TCR beta chain sequence together with its context. The antigen is not known. The germline V gene encodes CDR1 MGHRA and CDR2 YSYEKL. This CDR3 comprises 15 residues. The source of the sample is a study of CXCR3-negative and CXCR3-positive naive CD8 T cells. Via 5' RACE with UMI labels, TRB cDNA libraries were prepared. TCRdb reworked the 5' RACE reads into one entry per CDR3 protein, no DNA. The sample shows roughly 120,000 distinct CDR3 sequences, and approximately 0.54% sits with its ten largest clones. Notes on the study in general: TRB CDR3s of CXCR3-positive naive cells were more hydrophobic than those of CXCR3-negative naive cells.

The rearrangement uses TRBV4-1 and TRBJ2-7; TCRdb names TRBD2, which stays unverified in the absence of DNA. The sequence was collected from a human donor in good health. Some clones in this sample may be carry-over from other donors' samples. The sequencing input was naive CXCR3+ CD8+ T cells from blood. The subset denotes: CD45RO-CCR7+CD27+CD95- naive CD8+ T cells expressing CXCR3 (TNR3+). The CDR3 sequence is CASSRKSGDSYEQYF.